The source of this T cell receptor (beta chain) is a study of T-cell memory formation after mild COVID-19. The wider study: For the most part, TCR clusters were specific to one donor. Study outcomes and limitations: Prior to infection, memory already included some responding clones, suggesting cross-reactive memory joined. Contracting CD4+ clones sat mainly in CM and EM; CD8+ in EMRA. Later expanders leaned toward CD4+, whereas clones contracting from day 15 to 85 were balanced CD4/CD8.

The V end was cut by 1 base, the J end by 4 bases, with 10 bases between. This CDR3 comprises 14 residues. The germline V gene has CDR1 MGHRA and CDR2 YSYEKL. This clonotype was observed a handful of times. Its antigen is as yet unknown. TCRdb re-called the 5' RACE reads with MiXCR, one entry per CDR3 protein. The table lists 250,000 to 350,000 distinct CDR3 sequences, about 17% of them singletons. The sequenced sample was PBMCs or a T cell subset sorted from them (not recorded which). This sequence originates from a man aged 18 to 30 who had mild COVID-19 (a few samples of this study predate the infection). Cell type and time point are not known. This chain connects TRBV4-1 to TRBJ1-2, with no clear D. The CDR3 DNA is TGCGCCAGCAGCCAAGTAGTTCTCCTCTATGGCTACACCTTC. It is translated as CASSQVVLLYGYTF.